This T cell receptor beta chain originates from a study of blood T cell repertoires in COVID-19. In the study overall: The origin of the acute and convalescent COVID-19 samples was the United States, Italy and Spain. T cells, B-cell-depleted T cells, or PBMCs provided the cDNA or gDNA that served as material.

Categorization into cohorts depended on clinical history that participants reported. TCRdb's table, derived via immunoSEQ multiplex PCR, lists solely in-frame clones and lacks some. The sample lists some 320,000 clones, 90% occurring once. Per the germline V gene, CDR1 is MNHEY and CDR2 is SVGEGT. The CDR3 totals 16 residues. The junction had 15 bases not matched to a gene; V was cut back by 7 bases and J by 3 bases. Sequenced: PBMCs or T cells enriched from blood (not recorded which). This clonotype was sampled from a man aged 60 to 69 who had recovered from COVID-19. The chain couples TRBV6-2 or TRBV6-3 to TRBJ2-7; TRBD1 matches at 7 bases. The CDR3 reads CASTPERDSIYYEQYF. In DNA, the CDR3 is TGTGCCAGCACCCCGGAACGGGACAGTATTTACTACGAGCAGTACTTC.